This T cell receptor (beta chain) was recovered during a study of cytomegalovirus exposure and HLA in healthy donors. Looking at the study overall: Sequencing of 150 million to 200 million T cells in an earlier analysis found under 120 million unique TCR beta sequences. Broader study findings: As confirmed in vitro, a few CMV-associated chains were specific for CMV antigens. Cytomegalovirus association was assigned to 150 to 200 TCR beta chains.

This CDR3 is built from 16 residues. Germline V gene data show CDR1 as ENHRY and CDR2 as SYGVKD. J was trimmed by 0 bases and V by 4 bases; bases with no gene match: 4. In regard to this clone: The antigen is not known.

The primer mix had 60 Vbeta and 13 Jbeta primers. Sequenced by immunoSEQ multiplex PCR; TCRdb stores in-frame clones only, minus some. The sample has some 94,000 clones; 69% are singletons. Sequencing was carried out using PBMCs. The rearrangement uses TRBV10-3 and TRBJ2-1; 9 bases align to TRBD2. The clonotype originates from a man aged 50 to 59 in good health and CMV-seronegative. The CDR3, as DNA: TGTGCCATCAGTGCTAGCGGGGCCAGCTCCTACAATGAGCAGTTCTTC. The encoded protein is CAISASGASSYNEQFF.